These 20 T cell receptor beta chains originate from one sample sequenced in a study of post-analysis software for immune sequencing data. General study findings and limits: Compared with controls, patients had more of 4 to 6 TRBV segments, including TRBV5-6, TRBV5-1 and TRBV20-1.

Their target antigens are unknown. Each TCR beta cDNA library carried unique molecular identifiers. TCRdb used MiXCR to reprocess the PCR reads, holding one entry per CDR3 protein. The table lists approximately 730,000 distinct CDR3 sequences, about 43% of them singletons. Material for sequencing was blood. All receptors come from a girl aged 10-17 years with multiple sclerosis.

The chain has TRBV7-2 and TRBJ2-3, with TRBD2 matching over 10 bases. The germline CDR1 and CDR2 sequences are SGHTA and FQGNSA. CDR3 length equals 15 residues. Trimming took 2 bases from V and 5 from J; bases not matched to a gene: 4. The CDR3 is CASSLIAGGIDTQYF. As DNA, the CDR3 is TGTGCCAGCAGCTTAATAGCGGGAGGAATAGATACGCAGTATTTT.

This clonotype turned up a few times. This sequence joins TRBV3-1 and TRBJ1-2; D unclear. Trimming removed 1 base from V and 5 bases from J, with 14 bases in between. The CDR3 has 15 amino acids. The germline CDR1 and CDR2 sequences are LGHDT and YNNKEL (reference sequence). CDR3 sequence reads: CASSQGVTGPYGYTF. The CDR3 DNA follows: TGTGCCAGCAGCCAAGGAGTGACCGGACCTTATGGCTACACCTTC.

This clonotype was seen only a few times. The chain couples TRBV28 to TRBJ2-1, with TRBD2 identical over 10 bases. CDR1 and CDR2 (germline): MDHEN, SYDVKM. Trimming at V came to 5 bases and at J to 10 bases, leaving 8 bases not matched to a gene. The CDR3 covers 14 residues. CDR3 sequence reads: CASSPSGGPREQFF. In DNA, the CDR3 is TGTGCCAGCAGTCCTAGCGGGGGTCCCCGAGAGCAGTTCTTC.

J is TRBJ2-4 and V is TRBV12-3 or TRBV12-4; TRBD1 agrees at 9 bases. The CDR3 length is 15 residues. The junction had 8 bases not matched to a gene; V was cut back by 6 bases and J by 5 bases. The CDR3 DNA is TGTGCCAGCAGCCGGGACAGGGAGAGTCAAAACATTCAGTACTTC. Residues: CASSRDRESQNIQYF.

The chain joins TRBV6-2 or TRBV6-3 to TRBJ1-2; TRBD1 aligns across 11 bases. The V segment lost 7 bases and the J segment 5 bases; nucleotides outside the gene matches: 15. The V gene's germline CDR1 is MNHEY and CDR2 SVGEGT. The CDR3 runs to 17 residues. The CDR3 spells CASTYTRTGGGGYGYTF. The CDR3 DNA reads as TGTGCCAGCACCTACACCCGGACAGGGGGCGGGGGTTATGGCTACACCTTC.

This clonotype was counted between two and nine times. The chain joins TRBV6-1 to TRBJ2-5; 8 bases are shared with TRBD1. Unmatched junction bases numbered 7, after V lost 3 bases and J lost 7 bases. The CDR3 is 14 residues long. Looked up from germline, CDR1 is MNHNS and CDR2 is SASEGT. The CDR3 sequence: CASSDLQGAGTQYF. The CDR3 coding sequence is TGTGCCAGCAGTGATCTTCAGGGGGCAGGGACCCAGTACTTC.

This clonotype showed up just a few times. The chain combines TRBV20-1 with TRBJ2-7; 7 bases are shared with TRBD1. The CDR3 is made up of 15 amino acids. J was trimmed by 5 bases and V by 0 bases; bases with no gene match: 10. The germline CDR1 and CDR2 sequences are DFQATT and SNEGSKA (reference sequence). For the CDR3, the DNA is TGCAGTGCTAGAGACACGCCGGGACAGAGGAACGAGCAGTACTTC. This sequence encodes CSARDTPGQRNEQYF.

Worth noting for this clonotype: A read error may produce the germline difference seen at one junction end. V is TRBV14 and J is TRBJ2-3; D remains ambiguous. This CDR3 has 15 residues. CDR1 and CDR2 (germline): SGHDN, FVKESK. In nucleotides, the CDR3 is TGTGCCAGCAGCCAAGGGGCAAGTCGCGCAGATACGCGGTATTTT. This codes for CASSQGASRADTRYF.

The rearrangement links TRBV5-1 to TRBJ1-2, with TRBD1 as a possible D gene (6 bases). From germline, CDR1 is SGHRS and CDR2 YFSETQ. Trimming removed 1 base at V and 3 bases at J, with 10 bases between. The CDR3 loop spans 14 amino acids. CDR3 sequence: CASSLKPGDYGYTF. In DNA form, the CDR3 reads TGCGCCAGCAGCTTGAAACCAGGGGACTATGGCTACACCTTC.

This clonotype was seen only a few times. The V and J genes are TRBV2 and TRBJ1-2; maybe TRBD1 (5 bases). The CDR3 sequence is 12 residues long. Germline CDR1 and CDR2: SNHLY and FYNNEI. The V gene lost 6 bases and the J gene lost 6 bases, with 11 bases spanning the gap. In DNA, the CDR3 is TGTGCCAGCAGGCGACAACAGGATGGCTACACCTTC. It encodes CASRRQQDGYTF. Supplemented by reference TRBV2 and TRBJ1-2, the full variable domain reads EPEVTQTPSHQVTQMGQEVILRCVPISNHLYFYWYRQILGQKVEFLVSFYNNEISEKSEIFDDQFSVERPDGSNFTLKIRSTKLEDSAMYFCASRRQQDGYTFGSGTRLTVV.

This chain connects TRBV6-5 to TRBJ2-7; D unclear. The CDR3 extends over 14 amino acids. V lost 0 bases and J lost 3, with 9 bases in between. CDR1 is MNHEY, CDR2 SVGAGI, per germline. The CDR3 here is CASSYSPAYYEQYF. The CDR3 DNA reads TGTGCCAGCAGTTACTCACCGGCCTACTACGAGCAGTACTTC.

This CDR3 is CASSLVGGTSTDTQYF. CDR3 bases: TGTGCCAGCAGTCTCGTGGGGGGAACAAGCACAGATACGCAGTATTTT. This chain uses TRBV28 with TRBJ2-3; D possibly corresponds to TRBD2 (6 bases). V was pared by 5 bases and J by 0 bases, with 15 bases between. The CDR3 runs 16 residues. The germline V gene has CDR1 MDHEN and CDR2 SYDVKM.

As to this clonotype: The junction differs from germline at one of its ends, possibly a read error. The J gene is TRBJ2-4, the V gene TRBV20-1, with 8 bases lining up with TRBD1. This CDR3 is 11 amino acids long. In germline, CDR1 is DFQATT, CDR2 SNEGSKA (reference sequence). The CDR3: CSQGAGNIRYF. The CDR3 DNA is TGCAGCCAGGGGGCCGGAAACATTCGGTACTTC.

This clonotype was counted a few times. The chain joins TRBV6-1 to TRBJ1-2; D unresolved. The CDR3 is 13 residues long. Trimming took 6 bases from V and 5 from J, leaving 13 bases between them. The germline V gene encodes CDR1 MNHNS and CDR2 SASEGT. CDR3 region: CASRVQQVYGYTF. The CDR3 nucleotides read TGTGCCAGCAGAGTACAGCAAGTATATGGCTACACCTTC.

The chain is built from TRBV20-1 and TRBJ2-7, with 10 positions matching TRBD1. V lost 5 bases, J lost 5 bases, and 3 bases stayed unmatched. Germline V CDR1 and CDR2: DFQATT, SNEGSKA (reference sequence). The CDR3 has 12 residues. CDR3 loop: CSAPTGGDEQYF. DNA for the CDR3: TGCAGTGCTCCGACAGGGGGCGACGAGCAGTACTTC.

This clonotype appeared a few times. The genes are TRBV5-1 and TRBJ2-7; D is ambiguous. Between the trimmed V and J ends, which lost 4 bases and 6 bases, there was a span of 14 bases. The CDR3 has 13 residues. The V gene's germline CDR1 is SGHRS and CDR2 YFSETQ. The CDR3 sequence is CASSMATISEQYF. DNA of the CDR3: TGCGCCAGCAGCATGGCCACTATCTCCGAGCAGTACTTC.

This clonotype appeared a few times. The J gene is TRBJ2-7, the V gene TRBV20-1; weak D call: TRBD2 (6 bases). CDR1 is DFQATT, CDR2 SNEGSKA, per germline (reference sequence). This CDR3 is 11 amino acids long. With 4 bases removed from V and 4 bases from J, the gap between germline ends came to 8 bases. CDR3 DNA sequence: TGCAGTGCTAAGACTAGTTACGAGCAGTACTTC. It specifies CSAKTSYEQYF.

This clonotype came up a few times. The V call is TRBV15, the J call TRBJ2-7, with 13 positions matching TRBD2. This CDR3 is 16 amino acids long. CDR1 and CDR2 from the germline V gene are LNHNV and YYDKDF (reference sequence). Trimming removed 1 base from V and 6 bases from J; junction bases left unmatched: 6. In DNA, the CDR3 is TGTGCCACCAGCAGAGGCCCAGGACTAGCGGGAGTCGAGCAGTACTTC. Amino acid sequence: CATSRGPGLAGVEQYF.

The chain employs TRBV14 and TRBJ2-1; 7 nucleotides align to TRBD1. Germline V CDR1 and CDR2: SGHDN, FVKESK. The length of the CDR3 is 17 residues. V shed 1 base and J 4 bases; nucleotides not matched to a gene: 10. The CDR3 here is CASSQGPSGTEYNEQFF. The CDR3 region has the DNA TGTGCCAGCAGCCAAGGCCCGTCCGGGACAGAATACAATGAGCAGTTCTTC.

This chain uses TRBV3-1 with TRBJ2-1, with TRBD2 matching 7 bases. The CDR3 is 16 residues long. V lost 0 bases, J lost 6 bases, and 8 bases stayed unmatched. Germline CDR1 reads LGHDT; CDR2 reads YNNKEL (reference sequence). The chain's CDR3 is CASSQDLWEGSNEQFF. CDR3 nucleotides: TGTGCCAGCAGCCAAGATCTGTGGGAGGGGTCCAATGAGCAGTTCTTC.